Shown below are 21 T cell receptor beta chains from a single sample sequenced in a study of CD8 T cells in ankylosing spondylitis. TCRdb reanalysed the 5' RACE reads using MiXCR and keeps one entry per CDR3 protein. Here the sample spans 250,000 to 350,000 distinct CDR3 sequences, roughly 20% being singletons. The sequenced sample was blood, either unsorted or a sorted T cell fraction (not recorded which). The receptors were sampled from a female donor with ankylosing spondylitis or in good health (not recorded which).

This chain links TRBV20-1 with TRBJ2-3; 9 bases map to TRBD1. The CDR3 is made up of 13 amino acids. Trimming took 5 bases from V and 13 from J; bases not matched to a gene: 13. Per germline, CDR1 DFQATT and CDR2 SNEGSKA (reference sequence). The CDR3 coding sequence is TGCAGTGCTCCGGGACAGGGTGGAGATAGGGAGTATTTT. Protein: CSAPGQGGDREYF.

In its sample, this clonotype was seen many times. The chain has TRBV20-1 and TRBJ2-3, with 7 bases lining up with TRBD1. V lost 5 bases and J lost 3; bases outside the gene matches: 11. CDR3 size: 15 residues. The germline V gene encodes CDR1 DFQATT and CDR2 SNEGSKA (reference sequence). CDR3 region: CSAQRWTGGTDTQYF. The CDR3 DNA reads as TGCAGTGCTCAGCGTTGGACAGGTGGTACAGATACGCAGTATTTT.

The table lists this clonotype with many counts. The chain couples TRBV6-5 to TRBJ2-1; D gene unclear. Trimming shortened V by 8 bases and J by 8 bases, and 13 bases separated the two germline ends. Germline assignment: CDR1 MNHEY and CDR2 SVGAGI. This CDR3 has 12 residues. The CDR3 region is CASRSSWDEQFF. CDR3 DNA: TGTGCCAGCCGTTCGAGTTGGGATGAGCAGTTCTTC.

The CDR3 DNA reads TGTGCCAGCAGTTTGAACTCCTACGGCAGCAATCAGCCCCAGCATTTT. Translation: CASSLNSYGSNQPQHF. J is TRBJ1-5 and V is TRBV12-3 or TRBV12-4; no firm D call. This CDR3 is built from 16 residues. V lost 3 bases to trimming and J lost 1 base, with 13 bases between them.

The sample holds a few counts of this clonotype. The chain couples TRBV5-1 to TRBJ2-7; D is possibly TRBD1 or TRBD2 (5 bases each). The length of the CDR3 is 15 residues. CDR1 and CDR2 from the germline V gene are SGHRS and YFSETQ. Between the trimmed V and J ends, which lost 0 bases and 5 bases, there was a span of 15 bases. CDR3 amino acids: CASSLGVTGQNEQYF. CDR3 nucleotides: TGCGCCAGCAGCTTGGGAGTTACGGGGCAAAACGAGCAGTACTTC. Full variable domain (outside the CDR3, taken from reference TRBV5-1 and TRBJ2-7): KAGVTQTPRYLIKTRGQQVTLSCSPISGHRSVSWYQQTPGQGLQFLFEYFSETQRNKGNFPGRFSGRQFSNSRSEMNVSTLELGDSALYLCASSLGVTGQNEQYFGPGTRLTVT.

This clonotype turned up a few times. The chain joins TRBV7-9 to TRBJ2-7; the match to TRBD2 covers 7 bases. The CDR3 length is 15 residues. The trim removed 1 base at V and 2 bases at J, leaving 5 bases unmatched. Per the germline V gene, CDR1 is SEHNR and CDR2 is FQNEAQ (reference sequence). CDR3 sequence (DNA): TGTGCCAGCAGCTTAGGGCGGGGGAAAACCTACGAGCAGTACTTC. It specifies CASSLGRGKTYEQYF.

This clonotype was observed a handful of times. This CDR3 is CASSFGLSLSEQYF. In nucleotides, the CDR3 is TGCGCCAGCAGCTTCGGACTCTCCTTGTCTGAGCAGTACTTC. The chain combines TRBV5-1 with TRBJ2-7, with a tentative D call TRBD2 (5 bases). V lost 2 bases and J 7 bases, leaving 16 bases between the germline ends. CDR3 size: 14 residues. The germline V gene encodes CDR1 SGHRS and CDR2 YFSETQ.

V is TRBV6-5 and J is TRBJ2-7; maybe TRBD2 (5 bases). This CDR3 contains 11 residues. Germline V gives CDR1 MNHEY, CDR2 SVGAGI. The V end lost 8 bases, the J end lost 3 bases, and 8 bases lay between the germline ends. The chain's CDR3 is CASYGGYEQYF. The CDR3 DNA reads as TGTGCCAGCTACGGAGGCTACGAGCAGTACTTC.

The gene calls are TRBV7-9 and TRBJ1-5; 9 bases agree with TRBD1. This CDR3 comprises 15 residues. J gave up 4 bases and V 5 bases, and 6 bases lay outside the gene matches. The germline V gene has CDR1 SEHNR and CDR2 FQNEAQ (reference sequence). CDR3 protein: CASSPRDRENQPQHF. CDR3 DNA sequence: TGTGCCAGCAGCCCCCGGGACAGGGAGAATCAGCCCCAGCATTTT.

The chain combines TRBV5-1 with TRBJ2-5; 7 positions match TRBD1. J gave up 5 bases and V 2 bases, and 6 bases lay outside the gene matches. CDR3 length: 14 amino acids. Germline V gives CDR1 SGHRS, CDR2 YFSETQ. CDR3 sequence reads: CASSLQGIVETQYF. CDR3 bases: TGCGCCAGCAGCTTACAGGGGATTGTGGAGACCCAGTACTTC.

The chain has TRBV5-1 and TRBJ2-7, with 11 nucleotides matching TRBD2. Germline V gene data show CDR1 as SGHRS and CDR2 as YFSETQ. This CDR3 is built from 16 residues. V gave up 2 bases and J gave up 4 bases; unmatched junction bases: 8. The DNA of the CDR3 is TGCGCCAGCAGCTTCACCGGGACTAGCGGTTTATACGAGCAGTACTTC. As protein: CASSFTGTSGLYEQYF.

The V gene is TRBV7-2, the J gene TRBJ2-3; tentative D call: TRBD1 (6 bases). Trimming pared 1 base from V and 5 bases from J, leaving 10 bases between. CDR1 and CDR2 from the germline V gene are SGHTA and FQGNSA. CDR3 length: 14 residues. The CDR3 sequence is CASSLGTERDTQYF. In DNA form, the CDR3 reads TGTGCCAGCAGCTTAGGGACAGAGAGAGATACGCAGTATTTT.

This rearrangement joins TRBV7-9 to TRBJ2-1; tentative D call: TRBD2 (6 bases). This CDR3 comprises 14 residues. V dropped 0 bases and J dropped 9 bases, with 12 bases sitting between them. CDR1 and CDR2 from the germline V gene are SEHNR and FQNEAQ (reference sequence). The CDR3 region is CASSLASSVTEQFF. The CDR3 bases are TGTGCCAGCAGCTTAGCGTCTAGCGTCACTGAGCAGTTCTTC.

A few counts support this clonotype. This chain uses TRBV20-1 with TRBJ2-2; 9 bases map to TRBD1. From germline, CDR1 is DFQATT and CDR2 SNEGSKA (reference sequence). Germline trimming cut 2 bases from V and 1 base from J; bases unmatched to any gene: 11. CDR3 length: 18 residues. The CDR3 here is CSARPLGGQGLNTGELFF. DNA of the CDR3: TGCAGTGCTAGACCCCTCGGGGGACAGGGTTTGAACACCGGGGAGCTGTTTTTT.

Here the CDR3 DNA reads TGTGCCAGCAGGTTCCGGGACAGGGGGACACCCCTCCACTTT. This translates into CASRFRDRGTPLHF. This chain connects TRBV6-1 to TRBJ1-6; 11 nucleotides match TRBD1. The CDR3 contains 14 residues. Trimming removed 6 bases from V and 11 bases from J; junction bases left unmatched: 6. Germline CDR1 and CDR2: MNHNS and SASEGT.

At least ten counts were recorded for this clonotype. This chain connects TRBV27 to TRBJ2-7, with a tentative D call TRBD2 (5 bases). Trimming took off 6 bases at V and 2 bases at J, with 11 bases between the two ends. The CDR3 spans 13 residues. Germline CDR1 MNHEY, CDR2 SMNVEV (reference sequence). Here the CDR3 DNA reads TGTGCCAGCAGGCCGGACTTAACCTACGAGCAGTACTTC. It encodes CASRPDLTYEQYF.

This CDR3 reads CASSFRQGNQPQHF. CDR3 DNA sequence: TGTGCCAGCAGTTTCCGACAGGGGAATCAGCCCCAGCATTTT. The chain combines TRBV6-2 or TRBV6-3 with TRBJ1-5; TRBD1 matches 8 bases. V dropped 4 bases and J dropped 4; count of bases not matched to a gene: 3. The CDR3 is 14 amino acids. The germline CDR1 and CDR2 sequences are MNHEY and SVGEGT.

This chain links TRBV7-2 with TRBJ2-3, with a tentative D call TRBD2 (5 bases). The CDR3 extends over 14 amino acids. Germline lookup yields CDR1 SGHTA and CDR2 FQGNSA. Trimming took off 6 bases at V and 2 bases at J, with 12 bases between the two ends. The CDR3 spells CASRRDSNTDTQYF. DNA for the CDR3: TGTGCCAGCAGGAGGGATAGCAACACAGATACGCAGTATTTT.

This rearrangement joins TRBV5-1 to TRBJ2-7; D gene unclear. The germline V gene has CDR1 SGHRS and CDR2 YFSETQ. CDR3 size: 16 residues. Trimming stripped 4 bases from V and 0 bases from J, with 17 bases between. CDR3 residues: CASSPRLLNFSYEQYF. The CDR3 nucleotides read TGCGCCAGCAGCCCCAGGCTTCTCAACTTCTCCTACGAGCAGTACTTC.

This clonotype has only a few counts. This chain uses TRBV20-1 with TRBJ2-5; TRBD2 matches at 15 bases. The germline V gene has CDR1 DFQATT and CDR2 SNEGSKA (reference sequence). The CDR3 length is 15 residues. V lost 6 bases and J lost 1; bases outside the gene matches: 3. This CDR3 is CSARTSGRAQETQYF. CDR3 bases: TGCAGTGCCCGGACTAGCGGGAGGGCCCAAGAGACCCAGTACTTC.

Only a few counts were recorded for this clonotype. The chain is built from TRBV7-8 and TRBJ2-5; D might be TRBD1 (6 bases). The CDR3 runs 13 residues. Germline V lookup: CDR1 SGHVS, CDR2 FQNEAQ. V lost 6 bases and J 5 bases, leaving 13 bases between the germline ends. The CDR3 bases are TGTGCCAGCAGGAGGTGGGGGCTGGAGACCCAGTACTTC. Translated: CASRRWGLETQYF.